Each of the 25 T cell receptor beta chains below was sequenced from the same sample in a study of blood T cell repertoires in COVID-19. Generated by immunoSEQ multiplex PCR, the TCRdb table keeps only in-frame clones and is missing some. The sample carries about 97,000 clones, about 90% recorded once. The sequenced sample consisted of peripheral blood. All receptors come from a man in his fifties with COVID-19, enrolled during active disease.

The chain has TRBV20-1 and TRBJ1-5; weak D call: TRBD1 (5 bases). Trimming took off 3 bases at V and 3 bases at J, with 15 bases between the two ends. The CDR3 loop spans 15 amino acids. The germline CDR1 and CDR2 sequences are DFQATT and SNEGSKA (reference sequence). The CDR3 loop reads CSASSGAAINQPQHF. The DNA for the CDR3 is TGCAGTGCTAGTTCTGGGGCAGCCATCAATCAGCCCCAGCATTTT.

V is TRBV6-2 or TRBV6-3 and J is TRBJ2-7; D unclear. V was trimmed by 6 bases and J by 3 bases, leaving 15 bases between them. The CDR3 contains 14 residues. CDR1 is MNHEY, CDR2 SVGEGT, per germline. CDR3 bases: TGTGCCAGCAGCACGACAAGCCTCCTCTACGAGCAGTACTTC. Translated: CASSTTSLLYEQYF.

The rearrangement links TRBV4-1 to TRBJ1-5, with 10 nucleotides matching TRBD1. Germline lookup yields CDR1 MGHRA and CDR2 YSYEKL. CDR3 size: 15 residues. The trim removed 1 base at V and 7 bases at J, leaving 4 bases unmatched. CDR3 in DNA: TGCGCCAGCAGCCAAGTGACAGGGGGCGACCAGCCCCAGCATTTT. Its protein product is CASSQVTGGDQPQHF.

V usage is TRBV27 and J usage is TRBJ1-6; 9 bases line up with TRBD1. Per germline, CDR1 MNHEY and CDR2 SMNVEV (reference sequence). The CDR3 contains 17 residues. Germline trimming cut 0 bases from V and 6 bases from J; bases unmatched to any gene: 6. The CDR3 protein is CASSLSKAGQGNSPLHF. CDR3 coding DNA: TGTGCCAGCAGTTTATCGAAGGCGGGACAGGGTAATTCACCCCTCCACTTT.

This chain connects TRBV5-1 to TRBJ1-2; no firm D call. Trimming shortened V by 0 bases and J by 3 bases, and 6 bases separated the two germline ends. Germline CDR1 reads SGHRS; CDR2 reads YFSETQ. The CDR3 totals 13 residues. This chain's CDR3 is CASSLATDYGYTF. In DNA, the CDR3 is TGCGCCAGCAGCTTGGCTACAGACTATGGCTACACCTTC. The variable domain in full, with the rest retrieved from reference TRBV5-1 and TRBJ1-2, is KAGVTQTPRYLIKTRGQQVTLSCSPISGHRSVSWYQQTPGQGLQFLFEYFSETQRNKGNFPGRFSGRQFSNSRSEMNVSTLELGDSALYLCASSLATDYGYTFGSGTRLTVV.

The chain links TRBV14 to TRBJ2-1, with 11 nucleotides matching TRBD2. The CDR3 covers 16 residues. V shed 4 bases, J shed 8 bases, and the junction held 10 bases outside the gene matches. Per the germline V gene, CDR1 is SGHDN and CDR2 is FVKESK. The CDR3 sequence: CASSPPGSGGVDEQFF. CDR3 nucleotides: TGTGCCAGCAGCCCCCCGGGTAGCGGGGGGGTCGATGAGCAGTTCTTC.

V and J are TRBV7-2 and TRBJ1-3, with no clear D. CDR3 length: 15 amino acids. The germline V gene has CDR1 SGHTA and CDR2 FQGNSA. Trimming shortened V by 2 bases and J by 0 bases, and 8 bases separated the two germline ends. The CDR3: CASSLYATSGNTIYF. The CDR3 nucleotides are TGTGCCAGCAGCTTATACGCTACCTCTGGAAACACCATATATTTT.

The V gene is TRBV19, the J gene TRBJ1-5, with 10 bases aligning to TRBD1. Germline-derived CDR1 and CDR2 are LNHDA and SQIVND (reference sequence). V lost 7 bases and J lost 6; bases outside the gene matches: 6. This CDR3 has 14 residues. CDR3 protein: CASTRDRGTQPQHF. The CDR3 DNA sequence: TGTGCCAGTACTCGGGACAGGGGCACTCAGCCCCAGCATTTT.

CDR3 DNA sequence: TGTGCCAGCAGGGTCTTGGTTCGGTACGAGCAGTACTTC. Encoded protein: CASRVLVRYEQYF. The chain is built from TRBV6-5 and TRBJ2-7; D is undetermined. Trimming removed 6 bases at V and 4 bases at J, with 13 bases between. Germline V gives CDR1 MNHEY, CDR2 SVGAGI. The CDR3 is made up of 13 amino acids.

This clone was seen a single time. The rearrangement uses TRBV5-1 and TRBJ2-5, with 15 nucleotides matching TRBD2. The CDR3 runs 18 residues. Germline V gene sequence: CDR1 SGHRS, CDR2 YFSETQ. The junction had 5 bases not matched to a gene; V was cut back by 2 bases and J by 0 bases. CDR3 bases: TGCGCCAGCAGCTTTGGGACTAGCGGGGGGCCGTACCAAGAGACCCAGTACTTC. Translation gives CASSFGTSGGPYQETQYF.

The V call is TRBV19, the J call TRBJ1-4; tentative D call: TRBD1 (6 bases). Trimming pared 7 bases from V and 0 bases from J, leaving 21 bases between. CDR1 LNHDA and CDR2 SQIVND come from the germline V gene (reference sequence). CDR3 length equals 18 residues. Written as DNA, the CDR3 is TGTGCCAGTAAATATCGGCGGACAGCGGATTCAACTAATGAAAAACTGTTTTTT. Translation gives CASKYRRTADSTNEKLFF.

This clone was observed a few times. This chain uses TRBV11-1 with TRBJ2-3; no clear D. Trimming pared 4 bases from V and 2 bases from J, leaving 13 bases between. CDR1 SGHAT and CDR2 FQDESV come from the germline V gene (reference sequence). CDR3 size: 15 residues. The CDR3 sequence is CASSSQNRNTDTQYF. For the CDR3, the DNA is TGTGCCAGCAGCTCGCAAAACAGAAACACAGATACGCAGTATTTT.

This clone was seen more than once but under ten times. The chain is built from TRBV5-1 and TRBJ2-3; 15 nucleotides align to TRBD2. Germline V gene data show CDR1 as SGHRS and CDR2 as YFSETQ. The CDR3 has 17 residues. The ends lost 6 bases at V and 5 bases at J; junction bases unmatched: 10. The CDR3 loop is CASTPRTSGGAGDTQYF. CDR3 in DNA: TGCGCCAGCACCCCTAGGACTAGCGGGGGGGCGGGAGATACGCAGTATTTT.

V usage is TRBV6-4 and J usage is TRBJ2-3, with D perhaps TRBD1 (5 bases). The CDR3 is 15 residues long. Between the trimmed V and J ends, which lost 6 bases and 4 bases, there was a span of 17 bases. CDR1 and CDR2 from the germline V gene are MRHNA and SNTAGT. CDR3 amino acids: CASSAQGTQSDTQYF. In nucleotides, the CDR3 is TGTGCCAGCAGCGCCCAGGGTACCCAGTCAGATACGCAGTATTTT.

This chain uses TRBV2 with TRBJ2-3; a possible D gene is TRBD2 (5 bases). CDR3 length: 14 amino acids. The V end was cut by 11 bases, the J end by 4 bases, with 19 bases between. The germline V gene has CDR1 SNHLY and CDR2 FYNNEI. The CDR3 DNA is TGTGCCTTCCGACCGGGGTCACTGGCAGATACGCAGTATTTT. Protein product: CAFRPGSLADTQYF.

This chain links TRBV5-1 with TRBJ2-3; 9 bases fit TRBD2. Trimming cost V 5 bases and J 6 bases; bases outside gene matches: 7. The CDR3 runs to 14 residues. Germline assignment: CDR1 SGHRS and CDR2 YFSETQ. CDR3 protein: CASRVAGARDTQYF. CDR3 in DNA: TGCGCCAGCAGGGTAGCGGGGGCAAGGGATACGCAGTATTTT.

This clone was seen just once. The chain joins TRBV5-1 to TRBJ1-6, with 9 bases fitting TRBD1. CDR1 SGHRS and CDR2 YFSETQ come from the germline V gene. V lost 4 bases, J lost 10 bases, and 6 bases stayed unmatched. CDR3 length: 14 amino acids. The CDR3, as DNA: TGCGCCAGCAGCCCCGGGACAGGGTCGTCACCCCTCCACTTT. Translated, it gives CASSPGTGSSPLHF. The full variable domain, in which reference TRBV5-1 and TRBJ1-6 provide the parts outside the CDR3, is KAGVTQTPRYLIKTRGQQVTLSCSPISGHRSVSWYQQTPGQGLQFLFEYFSETQRNKGNFPGRFSGRQFSNSRSEMNVSTLELGDSALYLCASSPGTGSSPLHFGNGTRLTVT.

The chain joins TRBV30 to TRBJ1-1; D unresolved. With 0 bases removed from V and 4 bases from J, the gap between germline ends came to 15 bases. Per germline, CDR1 GTSNPN and CDR2 SVGIG (reference sequence). The CDR3 runs to 15 residues. CDR3 residues: CAWSVPPPWSTEAFF. CDR3 DNA: TGTGCCTGGAGTGTACCCCCCCCTTGGAGCACTGAAGCTTTCTTT.

The chain uses TRBV25-1 and TRBJ2-3, with 10 bases matching TRBD2. The CDR3 has 15 amino acids. J was trimmed by 5 bases and V by 5 bases; bases with no gene match: 7. The germline V gene has CDR1 MGHDK and CDR2 SYGVNS. CDR3: CASSFSGGPGDTQYF. In DNA, the CDR3 is TGTGCCAGCAGTTTTAGCGGGGGGCCCGGAGATACGCAGTATTTT.

This chain uses TRBV9 with TRBJ2-2; D not certain. Germline V gene lookup returns CDR1 SGDLS and CDR2 YYNGEE. Trimming pared 4 bases from V and 5 bases from J, leaving 12 bases between. This CDR3 spans 14 amino acids. For the CDR3, the DNA is TGTGCCAGCAGCCCGATCCCCCAGACCGGGGAGCTGTTTTTT. This translates into CASSPIPQTGELFF.

Of note for this clone: Compared with germline, one end of the junction differs, possibly owing to a read error. The chain is built from TRBV7-7 and TRBJ2-3, with TRBD2 matching 15 bases. The CDR3 loop spans 16 amino acids. Germline assignment: CDR1 SSHAT and CDR2 FNYEAQ (reference sequence). CDR3 loop: CASSSGTSGGTDTQYF. For the CDR3, the DNA is TGTGCTAGCAGCTCGGGGACTAGCGGGGGGACAGATACGCAGTATTTT.

This chain links TRBV28 with TRBJ1-3; D not certain. The V gene lost 6 bases and the J gene lost 2 bases, with 5 bases spanning the gap. The CDR3 loop spans 12 amino acids. Germline lookup yields CDR1 MDHEN and CDR2 SYDVKM. The chain's CDR3 is CASRLTGNTIYF. The DNA for the CDR3 is TGTGCCAGCAGGCTAACTGGAAACACCATATATTTT.

The V call is TRBV6-5, the J call TRBJ1-6, with D possibly being TRBD1 (5 bases). Germline CDR1 MNHEY, CDR2 SVGAGI. V shed 0 bases and J shed 9 bases, with 12 bases lying between them. This CDR3 region has 15 residues. The CDR3 sequence: CASSYSGRRASPLHF. The DNA for the CDR3 is TGTGCCAGCAGTTACTCGGGGCGAAGGGCTTCACCCCTCCACTTT.

The chain is built from TRBV2 and TRBJ1-4; D remains ambiguous. The CDR3 covers 14 residues. Per germline, CDR1 SNHLY and CDR2 FYNNEI. Trimming stripped 2 bases from V and 7 bases from J, with 11 bases between. The CDR3 DNA reads as TGTGCCAGCAGTGAATTCCTGGCGGGTGAAAAACTGTTTTTT. Its protein is CASSEFLAGEKLFF.

The chain uses TRBV5-8 and TRBJ2-1, with 12 bases identical to TRBD2. V lost 2 bases and J lost 5; bases outside the gene matches: 5. Germline values: CDR1 SGHTS, CDR2 YDEGEE. CDR3 length equals 16 residues. CDR3 residues: CASSFKTSGGNNEQFF. CDR3 DNA sequence: TGTGCCAGCAGCTTCAAGACTAGCGGGGGAAACAATGAGCAGTTCTTC.